This entry lists 22 T cell receptor beta chains sequenced from one sample in a study of CD8 T cells in Susac syndrome. When the RNA was reverse transcribed, random hexamers were used with an input of 0.5 to 1 ug. From the immunoSEQ multiplex PCR reads, TCRdb called clonotypes with MiXCR, one entry per CDR3 protein. The sample has some 94,000 distinct CDR3 sequences, roughly 94% seen once. Material: CD4+ T cells from PBMCs. Receptor source: a human donor with Susac syndrome.

The chain uses TRBV20-1 and TRBJ2-7; 7 positions match TRBD1. Germline V gene lookup returns CDR1 DFQATT and CDR2 SNEGSKA (reference sequence). The CDR3 covers 14 residues. V gave up 0 bases and J gave up 3 bases; unmatched junction bases: 5. The CDR3 spells CSARDHDRVYEQYF. In nucleotides, the CDR3 is TGCAGTGCTAGAGATCACGACAGGGTCTACGAGCAGTACTTC.

The CDR3 coding sequence is TGCGCCAGCAGCCTCCGACTAGCCTCGAATGAGCAGTTCTTC. This encodes CASSLRLASNEQFF. This chain joins TRBV5-1 and TRBJ2-1; 7 nucleotides line up with TRBD2. The germline V gene has CDR1 SGHRS and CDR2 YFSETQ. The CDR3 totals 14 residues. Trimming took 4 bases from V and 7 from J; bases not matched to a gene: 8.

The chain joins TRBV20-1 to TRBJ2-7; D perhaps matches TRBD2 (6 bases). The germline V and J ends were trimmed by 0 bases and 2 bases, with 11 bases remaining between them. This CDR3 spans 14 amino acids. CDR1 and CDR2 from the germline V gene are DFQATT and SNEGSKA (reference sequence). The DNA of the CDR3 is TGCAGTGCTAGAGACAGGAGGGGAGCCTACGAGCAGTACTTC. It codes for CSARDRRGAYEQYF.

The chain couples TRBV11-2 to TRBJ2-1; TRBD2 aligns across 8 bases. The CDR3 runs 16 residues. Germline V gene data show CDR1 as SGHAT and CDR2 as FQNNGV. The V and J ends lost 1 base and 3 bases, in that order; junction bases with no gene match: 5. As DNA, the CDR3 is TGTGCCAGCAGCTTAGTCTACGGGGGGGTCTACAATGAGCAGTTCTTC. It encodes CASSLVYGGVYNEQFF.

The chain couples TRBV2 to TRBJ2-1; 12 bases are shared with TRBD2. With V trimmed by 1 base and J by 7 bases, 2 bases remained unmatched. Germline loops: CDR1 SNHLY, CDR2 FYNNEI. The CDR3 sequence is 15 residues long. CDR3 bases: TGTGCCAGCAGTGAAGTAGGGACTAGCGGGAATGAGCAGTTCTTC. This codes for CASSEVGTSGNEQFF.

The V call is TRBV30, the J call TRBJ2-1; no definite D call. The CDR3 loop spans 12 amino acids. CDR1 is GTSNPN and CDR2 is SVGIG in the germline V gene (reference sequence). V was cut by 3 bases and J by 9 bases, with 12 bases left in between. The CDR3 sequence: CAWSPLGAEQFF. CDR3 sequence (DNA): TGTGCCTGGAGCCCCCTAGGCGCTGAGCAGTTCTTC. Full variable domain (remainder filled in from reference TRBV30 and TRBJ2-1): SQTIHQWPATLVQPVGSPLSLECTVEGTSNPNLYWYRQAAGRGLQLLFYSVGIGQISSEVPQNLSASRPQDRQFILSSKKLLLSDSGFYLCAWSPLGAEQFFGPGTRLTVL.

V usage is TRBV3-1 and J usage is TRBJ1-6; maybe TRBD1 (5 bases). Germline V gene lookup returns CDR1 LGHDT and CDR2 YNNKEL (reference sequence). The CDR3 is 15 residues long. V dropped 2 bases and J dropped 5 bases, with 10 bases sitting between them. As DNA, the CDR3 is TGTGCCAGCAGCCAAAACAGGCCTGATAATTCACCCCTCCACTTT. Its translation: CASSQNRPDNSPLHF.

The chain has TRBV5-4 and TRBJ1-1, with D possibly matching TRBD1 (6 bases). Looked up from germline, CDR1 is SGHNT and CDR2 is YYREEE (reference sequence). The CDR3 runs 15 residues. Trimming took 4 bases from V and 5 from J, leaving 18 bases between them. DNA for the CDR3: TGTGCCAGCAGCAAAAGGCTGACAGGTGCGACTGAAGCTTTCTTT. This sequence encodes CASSKRLTGATEAFF.

This chain links TRBV28 with TRBJ2-1; the match to TRBD2 covers 11 bases. Germline V gene data show CDR1 as MDHEN and CDR2 as SYDVKM. CDR3 length equals 15 residues. The V segment lost 5 bases and the J segment 10 bases; nucleotides outside the gene matches: 10. In DNA, the CDR3 is TGTGCCAGCAGTACTAGCGGGGGTGGGGTACGGGAGCAGTTCTTC. This gives the protein CASSTSGGGVREQFF.

CDR3 protein: CASSTSGGRDTQYF. The CDR3 DNA is TGCGCCAGCAGCACAAGCGGGGGGCGGGATACGCAGTATTTT. This rearrangement joins TRBV5-1 to TRBJ2-3; 9 bases map to TRBD2. The junction had 6 bases not matched to a gene; V was cut back by 4 bases and J by 6 bases. Germline V gene lookup returns CDR1 SGHRS and CDR2 YFSETQ. This CDR3 contains 14 residues.

J is TRBJ2-2 and V is TRBV7-3, with 11 positions matching TRBD2. This CDR3 has 16 amino acids. J gave up 4 bases and V 3 bases, and 4 bases lay outside the gene matches. Germline V gene lookup returns CDR1 SGHTA and CDR2 FQGTGA. CDR3 sequence: CASSLGLAGGTGELFF. DNA of the CDR3: TGTGCCAGCAGCTTGGGGCTAGCGGGGGGCACCGGGGAGCTGTTTTTT.

The J gene is TRBJ1-6, the V gene TRBV12-3 or TRBV12-4; D is ambiguous. V lost 6 bases to trimming and J lost 9 bases, with 15 bases between them. This CDR3 has 14 amino acids. In DNA, the CDR3 is TGTGCCAGCAGCCAGGACGGCCAATTTTCACCCCTCCACTTT. Translation gives CASSQDGQFSPLHF.

The chain carries TRBV29-1 and TRBJ1-3; TRBD1 matches 8 bases. This CDR3 has 16 residues. CDR1 SQVTM and CDR2 ANQGSEA come from the germline V gene. With 5 bases clipped from V and 0 bases from J, the junction kept 9 bases outside the gene matches. CDR3 coding DNA: TGCAGCGTTTCGGGGCAGGGGGCTCCCTCTGGAAACACCATATATTTT. Protein product: CSVSGQGAPSGNTIYF.

The chain couples TRBV7-3 to TRBJ1-1; weak D call: TRBD1 (6 bases). Germline values: CDR1 SGHTA, CDR2 FQGTGA. Trimming took 3 bases from V and 8 from J, leaving 13 bases between them. This CDR3 region has 13 residues. CDR3 loop: CASSLSDDREAFF. CDR3 DNA sequence: TGTGCCAGCAGCTTGAGCGACGACAGGGAAGCTTTCTTT.

The chain uses TRBV20-1 and TRBJ2-1; a weak D match, TRBD1 (6 bases). The CDR3 totals 16 residues. V shed 0 bases and J shed 7 bases, with 19 bases lying between them. CDR1 and CDR2 from the germline V gene are DFQATT and SNEGSKA (reference sequence). The CDR3 DNA follows: TGCAGTGCTAGAGATTGGAATCAGGGGTCTGGGAATGAGCAGTTCTTC. It translates to CSARDWNQGSGNEQFF.

The chain employs TRBV28 and TRBJ1-6; TRBD1 might be the D (6 bases). CDR3 length equals 14 residues. The germline V gene encodes CDR1 MDHEN and CDR2 SYDVKM. The germline V and J ends were trimmed by 10 bases and 5 bases, with 15 bases remaining between them. CDR3 region: CATNGAGDNSPLHF. The CDR3 nucleotides are TGTGCCACCAATGGGGCAGGGGATAATTCACCCCTCCACTTT.

The chain combines TRBV12-3 or TRBV12-4 with TRBJ2-4; D unresolved. V dropped 3 bases and J dropped 0 bases, with 12 bases sitting between them. The CDR3 is 16 residues long. The CDR3 DNA is TGTGCCAGCAGTTTGTCGGGCGGCCTAGCCAAAAACATTCAGTACTTC. It yields the protein CASSLSGGLAKNIQYF.

This chain links TRBV9 with TRBJ2-5, with TRBD1 as a possible D gene (6 bases). The ends were cut back, 3 bases at V and 11 bases at J, with 20 bases in the middle. The CDR3 has 14 residues. CDR1 is SGDLS, CDR2 YYNGEE, per germline. The CDR3, as DNA: TGTGCCAGCAGCGAGACAGGTGTGCTGGGATCGCAGTACTTC. Translating it yields CASSETGVLGSQYF.

The V and J genes are TRBV12-3 or TRBV12-4 and TRBJ2-7; D is uncertain. V was trimmed by 3 bases and J by 4 bases, leaving 10 bases between them. This CDR3 region has 13 residues. CDR3 region: CASSFQVPYEQYF. DNA of the CDR3: TGTGCCAGCAGTTTTCAGGTTCCGTACGAGCAGTACTTC.

Remarks on this clonotype: At one of its ends the junction is not consistent with the germline gene, which may arise from a read error. The chain carries TRBV5-4 and TRBJ2-5; 12 nucleotides align to TRBD1. Germline values: CDR1 SGHNT, CDR2 YYREEE (reference sequence). The CDR3 spans 17 residues. The CDR3 DNA is TGTGCCAGCAGCTTGAAGGGACAGGGGGCGTCGGATGGTGGGAAGGACTTC. This sequence encodes CASSLKGQGASDGGKDF. The full variable domain, completed using reference TRBV5-4 and TRBJ2-5, is ETGVTQSPTHLIKTRGQQVTLRCSSQSGHNTVSWYQQALGQGPQFIFQYYREEENGRGNFPPRFSGLQFPNYSSELNVNALELDDSALYLCASSLKGQGASDGGKDFGPGTRLLVL.

The chain employs TRBV28 and TRBJ1-4; 7 bases fit TRBD1. Per germline, CDR1 MDHEN and CDR2 SYDVKM. V dropped 8 bases and J dropped 2; count of bases not matched to a gene: 8. This CDR3 is built from 15 residues. The CDR3 here is CASRSTGVTNEKLFF. The CDR3 nucleotides are TGTGCCAGCCGATCCACAGGGGTTACTAATGAAAAACTGTTTTTT.

The CDR3 coding sequence is TGTGCCTGGTCCGGGACTCTTAAAGAGACCCAGTACTTC. Translation gives CAWSGTLKETQYF. The chain joins TRBV30 to TRBJ2-5; D is perhaps TRBD2 (6 bases). The V and J ends lost 5 bases and 3 bases respectively, with 13 bases between them. CDR3 length: 13 amino acids. Germline V lookup: CDR1 GTSNPN, CDR2 SVGIG (reference sequence).